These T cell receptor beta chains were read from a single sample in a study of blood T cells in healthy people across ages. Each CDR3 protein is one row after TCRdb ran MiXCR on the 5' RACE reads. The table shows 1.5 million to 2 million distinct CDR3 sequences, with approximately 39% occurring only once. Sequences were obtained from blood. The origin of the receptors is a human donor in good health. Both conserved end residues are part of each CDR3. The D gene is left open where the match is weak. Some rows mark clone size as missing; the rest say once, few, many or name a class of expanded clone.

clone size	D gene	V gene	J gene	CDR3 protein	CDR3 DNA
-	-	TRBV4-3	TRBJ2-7	CASSPTRQGGYEQYF	TGCGCCAGCAGCCCAACCCGACAGGGAGGCTACGAGCAGTACTTC
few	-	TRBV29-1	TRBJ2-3	CSVDGRGTQYF	TGCAGCGTTGATGGCCGGGGTACGCAGTATTTT
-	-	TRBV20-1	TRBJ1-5	CSARDTGVQPQHF	TGCAGTGCTAGAGATACAGGAGTTCAGCCCCAGCATTTT
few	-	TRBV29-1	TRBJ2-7	CSVFDSYSYEQYF	TGCAGCGTATTCGACAGCTACTCCTACGAGCAGTACTTC
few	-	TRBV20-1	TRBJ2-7	CSAKSTTGRAYEQYF	TGCAGTGCCAAGTCCACTACAGGGAGGGCCTACGAGCAGTACTTC
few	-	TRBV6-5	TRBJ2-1	CASTRGADNEQFF	TGTGCCAGCACCCGGGGAGCGGACAATGAGCAGTTCTTC
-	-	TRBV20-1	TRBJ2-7	CSAKTRYSYEQYF	TGCAGTGCTAAGACCAGATACTCCTACGAGCAGTACTTC
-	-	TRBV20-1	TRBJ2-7	CSARDGTRTWSYEQYF	TGCAGTGCTAGAGATGGGACGAGAACTTGGTCCTACGAGCAGTACTTC
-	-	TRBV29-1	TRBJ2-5	CSVYDSRKETQYF	TGCAGCGTTTATGATTCCAGAAAAGAGACCCAGTACTTC
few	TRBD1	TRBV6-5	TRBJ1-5	CASSTDRGGNQPQHF	TGTGCCAGCAGTACGGACAGGGGAGGCAATCAGCCCCAGCATTTT